Listed below are T cell receptor beta chains from one sample, sequenced in a study of response to subunit inactivated influenza vaccine. TCRdb analysed the RT-PCR reads with MiXCR anew, one entry per CDR3 protein. The data contain fewer than 200,000 distinct CDR3 sequences, around a tenth of them seen just once; the ten biggest clones take up 9.5% to 13%. The sample in question was non-naive T cells sorted from PBMCs, obtained on the day of vaccination. The receptors come from a man between 50 and 59 years old who received an inactivated influenza vaccine. CDR3s include the opening cysteine and the closing phenylalanine or tryptophan. The D gene is left open where the match is weak. Part of the rows lack a size; the others show once, few, many or a class for expanded clones.

v_call: TRBV4-3
d_call: NA
clone_size: few
j_call: TRBJ2-1
cdr3_aa: CASSQDWTGGYYNEQFF
cdr3_nt: TGCGCCAGCAGCCAGGACTGGACAGGAGGGTACTACAATGAGCAGTTCTTC

v_call: TRBV24-1
d_call: NA
clone_size: NA
j_call: TRBJ2-3
cdr3_aa: CATSDLLAEVDTQYF
cdr3_nt: TGTGCCACCAGTGATTTGCTAGCAGAGGTAGATACGCAGTATTTT

v_call: TRBV24-1
d_call: NA
clone_size: NA
j_call: TRBJ2-7
cdr3_aa: CATSDTIWPYEQYF
cdr3_nt: TGTGCCACCAGTGACACTATTTGGCCCTACGAGCAGTACTTC

v_call: TRBV3-1
d_call: NA
clone_size: few
j_call: TRBJ1-1
cdr3_aa: CASSHHRDTEAFF
cdr3_nt: TGTGCCAGCAGCCACCACAGGGACACTGAAGCTTTCTTT

v_call: TRBV5-4
d_call: NA
clone_size: few
j_call: TRBJ2-5
cdr3_aa: CASSIDSAFQYF
cdr3_nt: TGTGCCAGCAGCATCGACAGTGCCTTCCAGTACTTC

v_call: TRBV10-1
d_call: NA
clone_size: NA
j_call: TRBJ1-2
cdr3_aa: CASSESTRTRLNGYTF
cdr3_nt: TGCGCCAGCAGTGAGTCGACCCGGACCCGGTTGAATGGCTACACCTTC

v_call: TRBV20-1
d_call: NA
clone_size: many
j_call: TRBJ2-1
cdr3_aa: CSAQPLSSSYNEQFF
cdr3_nt: TGCAGTGCTCAACCCCTTTCCAGCTCCTACAATGAGCAGTTCTTC

v_call: TRBV6-5
d_call: NA
clone_size: NA
j_call: TRBJ2-7
cdr3_aa: CASSSLRDTSYEQYF
cdr3_nt: TGTGCCAGCAGTTCCCTCCGGGACACGTCCTACGAGCAGTACTTC

v_call: TRBV27
d_call: NA
clone_size: NA
j_call: TRBJ2-5
cdr3_aa: CASSRGGDPKAQYF
cdr3_nt: TGTGCCAGCAGTAGAGGGGGGGACCCCAAGGCCCAGTACTTC

v_call: TRBV20-1
d_call: NA
clone_size: many
j_call: TRBJ1-5
cdr3_aa: CSASRSNQPQHF
cdr3_nt: TGCAGTGCTAGTAGGAGCAATCAGCCCCAGCATTTT

v_call: TRBV6-5
d_call: NA
clone_size: NA
j_call: TRBJ2-7
cdr3_aa: CASSYLSATLLYEQYF
cdr3_nt: TGTGCCAGCAGTTACTTGTCAGCTACACTACTCTACGAGCAGTACTTC

v_call: TRBV28
d_call: NA
clone_size: many
j_call: TRBJ2-7
cdr3_aa: CASSWPDRRGTYEQYF
cdr3_nt: TGTGCCAGCAGTTGGCCTGACAGGCGAGGCACCTACGAGCAGTACTTC

v_call: TRBV6-1
d_call: NA
clone_size: few
j_call: TRBJ2-5
cdr3_aa: CASSGTRAQETQYF
cdr3_nt: TGTGCCAGCAGTGGCACCCGGGCTCAAGAGACCCAGTACTTC

v_call: TRBV28
d_call: TRBD1
clone_size: NA
j_call: TRBJ2-6
cdr3_aa: CASRDLGQGARGANVLTF
cdr3_nt: TGTGCCAGCAGAGACTTGGGACAGGGGGCGCGCGGGGCCAACGTCCTGACTTTC

v_call: TRBV7-9
d_call: NA
clone_size: NA
j_call: TRBJ2-7
cdr3_aa: CASSSPRGDRSSYEQYF
cdr3_nt: TGTGCCAGCAGCTCCCCTCGGGGCGATCGGAGCTCCTACGAGCAGTACTTC

v_call: TRBV7-9
d_call: NA
clone_size: many
j_call: TRBJ1-1
cdr3_aa: CASSQSENTEAFF
cdr3_nt: TGTGCCAGCAGCCAAAGTGAGAACACTGAAGCTTTCTTT

v_call: TRBV15
d_call: TRBD1
clone_size: NA
j_call: TRBJ1-2
cdr3_aa: CATSRRQGDYGYTF
cdr3_nt: TGTGCCACCAGCAGAAGACAGGGAGACTATGGCTACACCTTC

v_call: TRBV4-3
d_call: TRBD1
clone_size: many
j_call: TRBJ2-1
cdr3_aa: CASSQSLGQGPYNEQFF
cdr3_nt: TGCGCCAGCAGCCAATCACTGGGACAGGGTCCCTACAATGAGCAGTTCTTC

v_call: TRBV15
d_call: NA
clone_size: NA
j_call: TRBJ2-6
cdr3_aa: CATSKQGGAGANVLTF
cdr3_nt: TGTGCCACCAGTAAACAGGGTGGGGCTGGGGCCAACGTCCTGACTTTC

v_call: TRBV6-1
d_call: TRBD1
clone_size: once
j_call: TRBJ1-1
cdr3_aa: CASSRGQAVTEAFF
cdr3_nt: TGTGCCAGCAGTAGGGGACAGGCGGTCACTGAAGCTTTCTTT

v_call: TRBV29-1
d_call: NA
clone_size: many
j_call: TRBJ2-5
cdr3_aa: CSVDTGFSQETQYF
cdr3_nt: TGCAGCGTTGACACAGGATTTAGCCAAGAGACCCAGTACTTC

v_call: TRBV7-9
d_call: NA
clone_size: NA
j_call: TRBJ1-2
cdr3_aa: CASSFRVYGYTF
cdr3_nt: TGTGCCAGCAGCTTCCGAGTATATGGCTACACCTTC

v_call: TRBV12-3/TRBV12-4
d_call: NA
clone_size: NA
j_call: TRBJ1-2
cdr3_aa: CASSLGPRAPYGYTF
cdr3_nt: TGTGCCAGCAGTTTAGGGCCCCGGGCTCCTTATGGCTACACCTTC

v_call: TRBV2
d_call: TRBD1
clone_size: NA
j_call: TRBJ2-1
cdr3_aa: CASSGTGAGEQFF
cdr3_nt: TGTGCCAGCAGTGGGACAGGGGCTGGGGAGCAGTTCTTC

v_call: TRBV20-1
d_call: NA
clone_size: NA
j_call: TRBJ2-1
cdr3_aa: CSAVPVRRITPNEQFF
cdr3_nt: TGCAGTGCCGTCCCGGTGAGGCGGATAACACCCAATGAGCAGTTCTTC

v_call: TRBV10-2
d_call: NA
clone_size: few
j_call: TRBJ2-7
cdr3_aa: CASGSREQYF
cdr3_nt: TGCGCCAGCGGATCGAGAGAGCAGTACTTC

v_call: TRBV12-2
d_call: NA
clone_size: NA
j_call: TRBJ2-1
cdr3_aa: CASRLAHRDYYNEQFF
cdr3_nt: TGTGCAAGTCGCTTAGCGCACCGGGACTACTACAATGAGCAGTTCTTC

v_call: TRBV4-3
d_call: NA
clone_size: many
j_call: TRBJ2-2
cdr3_aa: CASSQVPYSTPGELFF
cdr3_nt: TGCGCCAGCAGCCAAGTCCCCTATTCCACCCCCGGGGAGCTGTTTTTT

v_call: TRBV4-3
d_call: NA
clone_size: few
j_call: TRBJ2-1
cdr3_aa: CASSQEADSSYNEQFF
cdr3_nt: TGCGCCAGCAGCCAAGAAGCGGATAGCTCCTACAATGAGCAGTTCTTC

v_call: TRBV6-1
d_call: TRBD2
clone_size: few
j_call: TRBJ2-3
cdr3_aa: CASSVGTSVDTQYF
cdr3_nt: TGTGCCAGCAGTGTAGGGACTAGCGTTGATACGCAGTATTTT

v_call: TRBV20-1
d_call: TRBD2
clone_size: NA
j_call: TRBJ2-7
cdr3_aa: CSATPSGGPTTKRYEQYF
cdr3_nt: TGCAGTGCAACCCCTAGCGGGGGACCCACTACTAAACGTTACGAGCAGTACTTC

v_call: TRBV11-1
d_call: TRBD1
clone_size: few
j_call: TRBJ1-1
cdr3_aa: CASSTKQGGNTEAFF
cdr3_nt: TGTGCCAGCAGCACGAAACAGGGGGGTAACACTGAAGCTTTCTTT

v_call: TRBV4-3
d_call: NA
clone_size: NA
j_call: TRBJ1-2
cdr3_aa: CASSLRGVGYTF
cdr3_nt: TGCGCCAGCAGCCTCCGAGGGGTTGGCTACACCTTC

v_call: TRBV7-9
d_call: NA
clone_size: few
j_call: TRBJ1-1
cdr3_aa: CASSSDPAAEAFF
cdr3_nt: TGTGCCAGCAGCTCGGACCCCGCGGCTGAAGCTTTCTTT

v_call: TRBV6-2/TRBV6-3
d_call: TRBD1
clone_size: few
j_call: TRBJ1-1
cdr3_aa: CASTRDRGIITEAFF
cdr3_nt: TGTGCCAGCACCCGGGACAGGGGAATAATCACTGAAGCTTTCTTT

v_call: TRBV6-2/TRBV6-3
d_call: TRBD1
clone_size: few
j_call: TRBJ2-3
cdr3_aa: CAGSTGSTDTQYF
cdr3_nt: TGTGCCGGCTCGACAGGGAGCACAGATACGCAGTATTTT

v_call: TRBV28
d_call: TRBD2
clone_size: NA
j_call: TRBJ2-3
cdr3_aa: CASSGGGPTDTQYF
cdr3_nt: TGTGCCAGCAGTGGGGGGGGACCCACAGATACGCAGTATTTT

v_call: TRBV11-2
d_call: NA
clone_size: few
j_call: TRBJ1-2
cdr3_aa: CASSPGPTNYGYTF
cdr3_nt: TGTGCCAGCAGCCCCGGGCCAACTAACTATGGCTACACCTTC

v_call: TRBV15
d_call: TRBD1
clone_size: NA
j_call: TRBJ2-7
cdr3_aa: CATGTVSSYEQYF
cdr3_nt: TGTGCCACAGGGACAGTCAGCTCCTACGAGCAGTACTTC

v_call: TRBV5-1
d_call: TRBD2
clone_size: NA
j_call: TRBJ2-5
cdr3_aa: CASSTVAGSQETQYF
cdr3_nt: TGCGCCAGCAGCACCGTAGCGGGATCCCAAGAGACCCAGTACTTC

v_call: TRBV7-2
d_call: NA
clone_size: NA
j_call: TRBJ2-7
cdr3_aa: CASSPVGHEQYF
cdr3_nt: TGTGCCAGCAGCCCCGTAGGGCACGAGCAGTACTTC

v_call: TRBV6-2/TRBV6-3
d_call: NA
clone_size: few
j_call: TRBJ2-4
cdr3_aa: CASSYRARTFDQYF
cdr3_nt: TGTGCCAGCAGTTACCGGGCCCGGACCTTTGATCAGTACTTC

v_call: TRBV13
d_call: TRBD2
clone_size: NA
j_call: TRBJ2-7
cdr3_aa: CASSSRLAGDYEQYF
cdr3_nt: TGTGCCAGCAGCTCCCGACTAGCGGGAGACTACGAGCAGTACTTC

v_call: TRBV7-8
d_call: NA
clone_size: many
j_call: TRBJ2-3
cdr3_aa: CASSFQLPDTQYF
cdr3_nt: TGTGCCAGCAGCTTCCAACTTCCCGATACGCAGTATTTT

v_call: TRBV28
d_call: TRBD2
clone_size: many
j_call: TRBJ2-3
cdr3_aa: CASSSPLGLMIAGPSTDTQYF
cdr3_nt: TGTGCCAGCAGTTCCCCCCTCGGTCTTATGATAGCGGGGCCGAGCACAGATACGCAGTATTTT